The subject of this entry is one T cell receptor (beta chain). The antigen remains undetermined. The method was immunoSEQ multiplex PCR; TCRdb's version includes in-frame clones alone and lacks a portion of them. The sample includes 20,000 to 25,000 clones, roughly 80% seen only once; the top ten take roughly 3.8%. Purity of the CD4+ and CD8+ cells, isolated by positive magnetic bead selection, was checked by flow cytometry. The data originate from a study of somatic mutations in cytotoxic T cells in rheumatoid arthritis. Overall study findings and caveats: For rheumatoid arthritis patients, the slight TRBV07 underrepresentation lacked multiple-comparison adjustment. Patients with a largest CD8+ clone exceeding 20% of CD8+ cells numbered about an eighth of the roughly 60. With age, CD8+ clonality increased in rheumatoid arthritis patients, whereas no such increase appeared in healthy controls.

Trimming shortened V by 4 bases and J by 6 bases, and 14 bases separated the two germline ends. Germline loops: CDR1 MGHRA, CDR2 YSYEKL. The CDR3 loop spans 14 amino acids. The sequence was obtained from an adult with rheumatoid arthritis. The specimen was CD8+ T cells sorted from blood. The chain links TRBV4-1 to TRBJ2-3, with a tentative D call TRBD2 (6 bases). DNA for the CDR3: TGCGCCAGCAGCCTAACGGAGGGTTCTGATACGCAGTATTTT. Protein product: CASSLTEGSDTQYF.